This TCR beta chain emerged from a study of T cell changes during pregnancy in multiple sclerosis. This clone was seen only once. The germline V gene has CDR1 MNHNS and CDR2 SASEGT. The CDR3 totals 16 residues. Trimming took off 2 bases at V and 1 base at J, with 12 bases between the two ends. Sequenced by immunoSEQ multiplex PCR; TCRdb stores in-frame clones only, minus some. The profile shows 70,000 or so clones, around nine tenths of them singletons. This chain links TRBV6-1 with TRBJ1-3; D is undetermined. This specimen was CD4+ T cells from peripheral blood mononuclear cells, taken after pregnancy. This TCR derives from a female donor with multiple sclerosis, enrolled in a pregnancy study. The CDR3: CASSEWTGFSGNTIYF. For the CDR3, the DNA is TGTGCCAGCAGTGAATGGACGGGATTTTCTGGAAACACCATATATTTT.